A selection of T cell receptor beta chains follows, all from one sample in a study of T cells in Graves' hyperthyroidism and ophthalmopathy. In TCRdb, the multiplex PCR reads were re-called with MiXCR into one record per CDR3 protein. In the table there are a few hundred thousand distinct CDR3 sequences, around a sixth of which are singletons. Material: blood. The receptors here all came from a woman aged 50 to 60 with Graves' hyperthyroidism. Each CDR3 is given with its conserved first and last residue. The order of the fields is V gene, J gene, D gene, clone size, CDR3 protein, CDR3 DNA. A D gene is named only where the DNA matches it firmly. Clone size is shown for a subset of rows, as once, few, many or a class of expanded clone.

>TRBV12-3/TRBV12-4|TRBJ2-6|-|many
CASSQTLRGLSGANVLTF
TGTGCCAGCAGCCAGACCCTTCGAGGGCTCTCTGGGGCCAACGTCCTGACTTTC
>TRBV20-1|TRBJ2-7|-|many
CSARQAGFGYEQYF
TGCAGTGCTAGACAGGCCGGGTTCGGGTACGAGCAGTACTTC
>TRBV9|TRBJ2-6|-|-
CASSVSGAPLSGANVLTF
TGTGCCAGCAGCGTCTCCGGGGCCCCTCTCTCTGGGGCCAACGTCCTGACTTTC
>TRBV9|TRBJ2-2|-|few
CASSVAYRGGELFF
TGTGCCAGCAGCGTAGCCTACCGGGGCGGGGAGCTGTTTTTT
>TRBV27|TRBJ1-1|-|-
CASRYLGATEAFF
TGTGCCAGCAGGTATCTGGGGGCCACTGAAGCTTTCTTT
>TRBV5-1|TRBJ1-2|-|-
CASSSPDGRDYGYTF
TGCGCCAGCAGCTCCCCGGATGGGAGGGACTATGGCTACACCTTC
>TRBV3-1|TRBJ2-5|TRBD2|-
CASSQSSTGGTQYF
TGTGCCAGCAGCCAATCGTCAACGGGGGGGACCCAGTACTTC
>TRBV29-1|TRBJ2-7|-|few
CSVELGFEQYF
TGCAGCGTTGAGTTAGGGTTCGAGCAGTACTTC
>TRBV5-8|TRBJ2-2|TRBD2|few
CASSLASGGSNTGELFF
TGTGCCAGCAGCTTGGCTAGCGGGGGATCGAACACCGGGGAGCTGTTTTTT
>TRBV25-1|TRBJ2-7|TRBD2|few
CAISGRDPPYEQYF
TGTGCCATCTCGGGGAGGGATCCCCCCTACGAGCAGTACTTC
>TRBV5-1|TRBJ2-3|-|few
CASSLDRDGHIDTQYF
TGCGCCAGCAGCTTGGACAGGGATGGCCACATTGATACGCAGTATTTT
>TRBV6-2/TRBV6-3|TRBJ1-1|TRBD1|-
CASSYLPGQGDTEAFF
TGTGCCAGCAGTTACCTACCGGGACAGGGGGACACTGAAGCTTTCTTT
>TRBV4-1|TRBJ1-4|-|few
CASSQSELLREKLFF
TGCGCCAGCAGCCAATCGGAACTCCTAAGGGAAAAACTGTTTTTT
>TRBV7-8|TRBJ2-7|TRBD2|many
CASSRTSGSHEQYF
TGTGCCAGCAGCCGGACTAGCGGGAGCCACGAGCAGTACTTC
>TRBV4-1|TRBJ1-1|-|-
CASSQAGHLNTEAFF
TGCGCCAGCAGCCAAGCGGGACACCTAAACACTGAAGCTTTCTTT
>TRBV7-3|TRBJ2-1|-|few
CASSWNTENEQFF
TGTGCCAGCAGCTGGAATACAGAGAATGAGCAGTTCTTC
>TRBV5-1|TRBJ2-2|-|-
CASSQGPGAGTGELFF
TGCGCCAGCAGCCAAGGCCCGGGGGCGGGGACCGGGGAGCTGTTTTTT
>TRBV3-1|TRBJ2-2|-|-
CASSPSPGSNGELVF
TGTGCCAGCAGCCCCTCCCCAGGGAGCAACGGGGAGCTGGTTTTT
>TRBV20-1|TRBJ2-3|TRBD2|-
CSARDPTSGGLTDTQYF
TGCAGTGCTAGAGACCCCACTAGCGGGGGACTCACGGATACGCAGTATTTT
>TRBV19|TRBJ1-2|-|-
CASSRDSARSYTF
TGTGCCAGTAGTCGCGACAGCGCCCGGAGCTACACCTTC
>TRBV6-1|TRBJ2-3|-|few
CASRAAGTDTQYF
TGTGCCAGCAGGGCAGCTGGCACAGATACGCAGTATTTT
>TRBV3-1|TRBJ1-2|-|many
CASSQPDSYGYTF
TGTGCCAGCAGCCAACCCGATTCATATGGCTACACCTTC
>TRBV19|TRBJ1-2|-|-
CASSIGVINYGYTF
TGTGCCAGTAGTATCGGAGTGATTAACTATGGCTACACCTTC
>TRBV7-9|TRBJ2-4|-|-
CASSLYGRQAGKNIQYF
TGTGCCAGCAGCTTATACGGGCGCCAGGCTGGCAAAAACATTCAGTACTTC
>TRBV20-1|TRBJ2-1|TRBD2|-
CSVHSGGPVNEQFF
TGCAGTGTTCATAGCGGGGGCCCAGTCAATGAGCAGTTCTTC
>TRBV27|TRBJ2-2|-|-
CASTPWAGNTGELFF
TGTGCCAGCACCCCATGGGCAGGAAACACCGGGGAGCTGTTTTTT
>TRBV28|TRBJ2-2|-|many
CASSEPGRPGAGELFF
TGTGCCAGCAGCGAGCCGGGACGCCCCGGCGCCGGGGAGCTGTTTTTT
>TRBV28|TRBJ2-6|-|-
CASSPPGQYVSGANVLTF
TGTGCCAGCAGCCCGCCCGGACAGTATGTGTCTGGGGCCAACGTCCTGACTTTC
>TRBV2|TRBJ2-1|TRBD2|-
CAIREGEQFF
TGTGCCATACGGGAGGGTGAGCAGTTCTTC
>TRBV29-1|TRBJ1-1|-|few
CSVDPYQGGTEAFF
TGCAGCGTTGACCCGTACCAGGGAGGTACTGAAGCTTTCTTT
>TRBV9|TRBJ2-3|-|many
CASSVGGGADTQYF
TGTGCCAGCAGCGTAGGGGGAGGCGCAGATACGCAGTATTTT
>TRBV11-2|TRBJ2-1|-|many
CASRKTPSSYNEQFF
TGTGCCAGCAGGAAGACTCCCAGCTCCTACAATGAGCAGTTCTTC
>TRBV7-7|TRBJ1-1|-|many
CASSLDGDTEAFF
TGTGCTAGCAGCTTAGATGGGGACACTGAAGCTTTCTTT
>TRBV27|TRBJ1-2|-|many
CASSFSGDGGYTF
TGTGCCAGCAGTTTTTCAGGGGACGGTGGCTACACCTTC
>TRBV7-9|TRBJ2-5|-|many
CASSIGVAGETQYF
TGTGCCAGCAGCATCGGGGTGGCGGGAGAGACCCAGTACTTC
>TRBV5-1|TRBJ2-1|-|-
CASSAGSSDNEQFF
TGCGCCAGCAGCGCGGGGAGCTCCGACAATGAGCAGTTCTTC
>TRBV7-9|TRBJ1-2|-|-
CASALGGIYGYTF
TGTGCCAGCGCTCTGGGGGGAATCTATGGCTACACCTTC
>TRBV30|TRBJ1-5|TRBD1|-
CAWSQGATGGRNQPQHF
TGTGCCTGGAGCCAAGGGGCCACAGGGGGCCGCAATCAGCCCCAGCATTTT
>TRBV3-1|TRBJ2-5|-|many
CASSQVTAPQYF
TGTGCCAGCAGCCAAGTTACGGCCCCACAGTACTTC
>TRBV7-9|TRBJ2-5|-|few
CASSQQDSQETQYF
TGTGCCAGCAGCCAACAGGACAGCCAAGAGACCCAGTACTTC
>TRBV13|TRBJ2-3|-|many
CASSLIRDTQYF
TGTGCCAGCAGCTTAATACGGGATACGCAGTATTTT
>TRBV20-1|TRBJ2-5|TRBD2|few
CSAHPPGLQETQYF
TGCAGTGCTCATCCCCCGGGACTACAAGAGACCCAGTACTTC
>TRBV10-3|TRBJ1-2|-|-
CAISEREQANYGYTF
TGTGCCATCAGTGAGCGAGAGCAGGCTAACTATGGCTACACCTTC
>TRBV9|TRBJ1-1|-|few
CASSVGGGEAEAFF
TGTGCCAGCAGCGTAGGTGGCGGAGAAGCCGAAGCTTTCTTT